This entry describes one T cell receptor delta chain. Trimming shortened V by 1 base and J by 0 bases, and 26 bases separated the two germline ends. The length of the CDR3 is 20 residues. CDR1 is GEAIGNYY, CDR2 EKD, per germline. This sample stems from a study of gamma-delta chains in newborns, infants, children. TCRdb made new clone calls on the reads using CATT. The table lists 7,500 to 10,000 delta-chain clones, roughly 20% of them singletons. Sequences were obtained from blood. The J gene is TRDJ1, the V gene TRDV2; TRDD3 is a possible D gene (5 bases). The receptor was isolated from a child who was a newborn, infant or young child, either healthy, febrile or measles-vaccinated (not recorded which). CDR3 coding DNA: TGTGCCTGTGACACTGTGGGAGGCACGAGGATAGGGGTGGACACCGATAAACTCATCTTT. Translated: CACDTVGGTRIGVDTDKLIF.